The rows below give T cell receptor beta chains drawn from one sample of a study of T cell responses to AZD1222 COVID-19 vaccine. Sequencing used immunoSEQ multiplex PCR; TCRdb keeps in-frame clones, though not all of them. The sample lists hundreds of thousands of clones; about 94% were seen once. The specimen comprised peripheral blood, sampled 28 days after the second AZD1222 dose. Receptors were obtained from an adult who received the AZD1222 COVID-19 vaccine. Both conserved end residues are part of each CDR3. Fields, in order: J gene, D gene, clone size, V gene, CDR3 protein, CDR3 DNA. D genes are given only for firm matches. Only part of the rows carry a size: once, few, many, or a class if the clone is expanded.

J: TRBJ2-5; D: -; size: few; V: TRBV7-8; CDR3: CASSRGRQETQYF; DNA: TGTGCCAGCAGCCGAGGACGTCAAGAGACCCAGTACTTC
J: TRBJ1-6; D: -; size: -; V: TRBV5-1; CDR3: CASSLAQGSDNSPLHF; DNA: TGCGCCAGCAGCTTGGCGCAGGGGTCGGATAATTCACCCCTCCACTTT
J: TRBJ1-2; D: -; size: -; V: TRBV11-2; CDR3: CASSLRGVLSGYTF; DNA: TGTGCCAGCAGCTTACGGGGGGTTTTATCTGGCTACACCTTC
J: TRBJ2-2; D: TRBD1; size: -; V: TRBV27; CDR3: CASTAGTGFFGELFF; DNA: TGTGCCAGCACCGCCGGGACAGGGTTTTTCGGGGAGCTGTTTTTT
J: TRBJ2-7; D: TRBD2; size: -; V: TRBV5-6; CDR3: CASASSGSSYEQYF; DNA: TGTGCCAGCGCCTCTAGCGGGAGTTCCTACGAGCAGTACTTC
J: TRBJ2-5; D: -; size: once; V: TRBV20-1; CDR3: CSARETQYF; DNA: TGCAGTGCTAGGGAGACCCAGTACTTC
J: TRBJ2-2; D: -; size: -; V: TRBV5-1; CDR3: CASSLMDPNTGELFF; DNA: TGCGCCAGCAGCTTGATGGACCCGAACACCGGGGAGCTGTTTTTT
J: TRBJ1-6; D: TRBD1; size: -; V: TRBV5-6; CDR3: CASSPGLRGPESYNSPLHF; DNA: TGTGCCAGCAGCCCGGGCTTGAGGGGGCCGGAGAGCTATAATTCACCCCTCCACTTT
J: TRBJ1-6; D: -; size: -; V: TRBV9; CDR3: CASSDRDNGNSPLHF; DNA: TGTGCCAGCAGCGACCGGGACAACGGGAATTCACCCCTCCACTTT
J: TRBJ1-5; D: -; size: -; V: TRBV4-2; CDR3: CASSQEMGTVQPQHF; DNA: TGTGCCAGCAGCCAAGAAATGGGGACGGTCCAGCCCCAGCATTTT
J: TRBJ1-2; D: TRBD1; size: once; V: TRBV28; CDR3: CASLTGTGNTLLGYTF; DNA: TGTGCCAGCCTAACCGGGACAGGGAATACCTTGTTGGGCTACACCTTC
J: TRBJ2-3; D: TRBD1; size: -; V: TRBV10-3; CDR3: CAISFGQGANTDTQYF; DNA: TGTGCCATCAGTTTCGGGCAGGGGGCGAACACAGATACGCAGTATTTT
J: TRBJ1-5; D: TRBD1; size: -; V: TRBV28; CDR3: CASSTYRQGSNQPQHF; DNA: TGTGCCAGCAGCACTTATCGACAGGGCAGCAATCAGCCCCAGCATTTT
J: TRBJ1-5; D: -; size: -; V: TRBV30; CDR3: CAWSGVSSNQPQHF; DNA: TGTGCCTGGAGTGGGGTATCGAGCAATCAGCCCCAGCATTTT
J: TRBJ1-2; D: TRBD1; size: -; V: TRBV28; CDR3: CASGREDRGRGYTF; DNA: TGTGCCAGCGGGAGGGAAGACAGGGGACGAGGCTACACCTTC
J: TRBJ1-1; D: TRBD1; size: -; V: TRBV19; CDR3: CASNSRGGTGPKENTEAFF; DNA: TGTGCCAGTAACTCGAGGGGGGGGACAGGCCCAAAAGAGAACACTGAAGCTTTCTTT
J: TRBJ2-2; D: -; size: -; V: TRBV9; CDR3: CASSGSVGTGELFF; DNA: TGTGCCAGCAGCGGGTCAGTGGGGACCGGGGAGCTGTTTTTT
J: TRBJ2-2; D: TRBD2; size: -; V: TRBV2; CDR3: CASGAGVNTGELFF; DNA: TGTGCCAGCGGAGCGGGGGTGAACACCGGGGAGCTGTTTTTT
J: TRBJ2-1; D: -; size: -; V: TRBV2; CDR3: CASRRAAPSSYNEQFF; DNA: TGTGCCAGCAGACGGGCGGCCCCGAGCTCCTACAATGAGCAGTTCTTC
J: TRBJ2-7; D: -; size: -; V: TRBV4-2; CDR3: CASSPPSSKNSIYEQYF; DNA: TGTGCCAGCAGCCCCCCTAGCAGTAAGAATAGCATCTACGAGCAGTACTTC
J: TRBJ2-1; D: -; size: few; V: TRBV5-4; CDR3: CASSLDGAASYNEQFF; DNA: TGTGCCAGCAGCTTGGATGGGGCAGCCTCCTACAATGAGCAGTTCTTC
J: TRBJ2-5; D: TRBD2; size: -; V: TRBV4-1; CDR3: CASSSWTSGEETQYF; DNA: TGCGCCAGCAGCTCCTGGACTAGCGGGGAAGAGACCCAGTACTTC
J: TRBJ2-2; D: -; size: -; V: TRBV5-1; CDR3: CASSFGHTNTGELFF; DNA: TGCGCCAGCAGCTTCGGACACACGAACACCGGGGAGCTGTTTTTT
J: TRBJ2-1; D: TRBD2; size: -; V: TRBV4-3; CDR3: CASSRLTSGDYNEQFF; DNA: TGCGCCAGCAGCCGACTTACTAGCGGAGACTACAATGAGCAGTTCTTC
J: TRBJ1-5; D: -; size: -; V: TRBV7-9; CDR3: CASSLGQPQHF; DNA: TGTGCCAGCAGCTTGGGACAGCCCCAGCATTTT
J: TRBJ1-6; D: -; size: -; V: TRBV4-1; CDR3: CASSQRAQTRGTLSPLHF; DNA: TGCGCCAGCAGCCAAAGGGCCCAGACACGGGGGACGCTTTCACCCCTCCACTTT
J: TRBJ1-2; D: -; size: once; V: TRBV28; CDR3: CASTSPHGYTF; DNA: TGTGCCAGCACCTCACCACATGGCTACACCTTC
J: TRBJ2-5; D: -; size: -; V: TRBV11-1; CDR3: CASSFARSETQYF; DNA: TGTGCCAGCAGCTTTGCTAGAAGCGAGACCCAGTACTTC
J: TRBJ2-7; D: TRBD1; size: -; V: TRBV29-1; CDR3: CSVGGTGVYEQYF; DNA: TGCAGCGTGGGCGGGACAGGGGTCTACGAGCAGTACTTC
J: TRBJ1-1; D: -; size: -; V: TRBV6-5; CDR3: CASSYSGLNTEAFF; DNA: TGTGCCAGCAGTTACTCCGGGTTAAACACTGAAGCTTTCTTT
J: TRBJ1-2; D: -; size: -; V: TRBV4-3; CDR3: CASSPNTGPYGYTF; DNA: TGCGCCAGCAGCCCGAATACGGGGCCTTATGGCTACACCTTC
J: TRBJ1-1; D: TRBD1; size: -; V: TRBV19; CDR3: CASSSATGVYTEAFF; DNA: TGTGCCAGTAGTTCCGCGACAGGGGTGTACACTGAAGCTTTCTTT
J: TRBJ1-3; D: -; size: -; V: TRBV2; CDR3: CASSDYPGNTIYF; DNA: TGTGCCAGCAGTGACTATCCGGGGAACACCATATATTTT
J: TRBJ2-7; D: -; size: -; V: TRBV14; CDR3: CASSQIAPGYVDEQYF; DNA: TGTGCCAGCAGCCAGATCGCCCCAGGGTATGTCGACGAGCAGTACTTC
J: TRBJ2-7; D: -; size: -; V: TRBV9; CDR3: CASSVDSRGSYEQYF; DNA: TGTGCCAGCAGCGTAGATTCTCGAGGCTCCTACGAGCAGTACTTC
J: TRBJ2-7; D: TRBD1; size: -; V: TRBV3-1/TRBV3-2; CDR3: CASSPTGLGYEQYF; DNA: TGTGCCAGCAGCCCGACAGGGCTCGGCTACGAGCAGTACTTC
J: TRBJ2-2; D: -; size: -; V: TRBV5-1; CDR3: CASSLAFSQKDTGELFF; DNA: TGCGCCAGCAGCTTGGCATTCAGCCAGAAAGATACCGGGGAGCTGTTTTTT
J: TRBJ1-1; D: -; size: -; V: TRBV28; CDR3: CASSFPFTEAFF; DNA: TGTGCCAGCAGCTTCCCTTTTACTGAAGCTTTCTTT
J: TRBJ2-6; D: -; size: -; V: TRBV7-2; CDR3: CASSFISGANVLTF; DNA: TGTGCCAGCAGCTTTATCTCTGGGGCCAACGTCCTGACTTTC
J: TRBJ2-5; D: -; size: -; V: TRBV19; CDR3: CASSTRGQLETQYF; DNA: TGTGCCAGTAGTACCCGGGGGCAGTTGGAGACCCAGTACTTC
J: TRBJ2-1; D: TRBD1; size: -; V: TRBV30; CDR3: CAVMRQGAWNEQFF; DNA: TGTGCCGTGATGAGACAGGGGGCTTGGAATGAGCAGTTCTTC
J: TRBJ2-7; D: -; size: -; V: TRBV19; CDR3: CASSTQGGGYEQYF; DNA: TGTGCCAGTAGTACCCAGGGAGGTGGCTACGAGCAGTACTTC
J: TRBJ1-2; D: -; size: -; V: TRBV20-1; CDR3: CSAGGGGYTF; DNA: TGCAGTGCGGGAGGGGGTGGCTACACCTTC
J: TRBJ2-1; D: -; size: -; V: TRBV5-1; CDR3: CASSLQQADEQFF; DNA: TGCGCCAGCAGCTTGCAGCAGGCCGATGAGCAGTTCTTC
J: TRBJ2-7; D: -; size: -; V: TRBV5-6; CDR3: CASSLITTPLYF; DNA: TGTGCCAGCAGCTTGATTACTACCCCATTGTACTTC
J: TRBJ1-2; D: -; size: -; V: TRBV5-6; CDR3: CASSSGHSDYGYTF; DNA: TGTGCCAGCAGCTCGGGACACTCCGACTATGGCTACACCTTC
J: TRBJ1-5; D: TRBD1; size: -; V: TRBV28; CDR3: CASSFLRGLINQPQHF; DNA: TGTGCCAGCAGTTTCCTCAGGGGGCTCATCAATCAGCCCCAGCATTTT
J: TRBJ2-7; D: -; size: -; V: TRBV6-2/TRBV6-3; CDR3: CASSYAGEGHYEQYF; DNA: TGTGCCAGCAGTTACGCCGGAGAGGGACACTACGAGCAGTACTTC
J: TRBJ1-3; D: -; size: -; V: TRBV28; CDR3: CASSNPPGESSGNTIYF; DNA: TGTGCCAGCAGCAACCCACCGGGGGAAAGCTCTGGAAACACCATATATTTT
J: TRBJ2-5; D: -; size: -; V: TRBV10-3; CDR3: CAISETGLKETQYF; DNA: TGTGCCATCAGTGAGACAGGGTTAAAAGAGACCCAGTACTTC
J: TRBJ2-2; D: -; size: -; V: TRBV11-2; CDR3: CASIPRDVGELFF; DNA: TGTGCCAGCATCCCTCGGGACGTCGGGGAGCTGTTTTTT
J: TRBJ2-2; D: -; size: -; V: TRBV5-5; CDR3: CASSWGGGVGTGELFF; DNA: TGTGCCAGCAGCTGGGGCGGTGGGGTAGGAACCGGGGAGCTGTTTTTT
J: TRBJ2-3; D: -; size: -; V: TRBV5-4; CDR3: CASSPAGADTQYF; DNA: TGTGCCAGCAGCCCGGCGGGGGCCGATACGCAGTATTTT
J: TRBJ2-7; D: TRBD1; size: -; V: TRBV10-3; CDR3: CAISESWDRANEQYF; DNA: TGTGCCATCAGTGAGTCGTGGGACAGGGCGAACGAGCAGTACTTC
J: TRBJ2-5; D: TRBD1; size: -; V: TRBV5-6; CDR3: CASSSTQGGETQYF; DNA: TGTGCCAGCAGCTCGACACAGGGGGGAGAGACCCAGTACTTC
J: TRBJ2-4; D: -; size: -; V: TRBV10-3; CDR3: CAIRDSKNIQYF; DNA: TGTGCCATCCGGGACTCCAAAAACATTCAGTACTTC
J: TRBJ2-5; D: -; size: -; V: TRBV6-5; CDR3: CASSPTGEHETQYF; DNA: TGTGCCAGCAGTCCTACAGGCGAGCACGAGACCCAGTACTTC
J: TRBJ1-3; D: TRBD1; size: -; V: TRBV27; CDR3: CASRTGGSGNTIYF; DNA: TGTGCCAGCAGAACAGGGGGATCTGGAAACACCATATATTTT
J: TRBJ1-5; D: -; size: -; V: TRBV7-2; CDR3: CASSLVGVRQPQHF; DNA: TGTGCCAGCAGCTTAGTTGGGGTGAGGCAGCCCCAGCATTTT
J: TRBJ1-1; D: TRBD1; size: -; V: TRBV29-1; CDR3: CSALPGQGRMNTEAFF; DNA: TGCAGCGCCCTACCGGGACAGGGGCGTATGAACACTGAAGCTTTCTTT